This TCR beta chain was sequenced during a study of human T cells and chemical hapten exposure. Study in general: Researchers reported sensitizing a roughly 2 cm by roughly 2 cm upper inner arm skin site with 2% DPC. The study, taken as a whole, reports: Once DPC sensitization occurred, TCRs above 1 in 1000 frequency showed no change.

This clonotype was seen repeatedly, ten times or more. Its specificity is not known. Per germline, CDR1 MGHDK and CDR2 SYGVNS. The CDR3 is 14 amino acids. V was trimmed by 1 base and J by 4 bases, leaving 11 bases between them. Described time point: pre-sensitization, week 0. The treatment denotes: therapeutic diphenylcyclopropenone sensitization with weekly scalp DPC. In TCRdb, the RACE reads were re-called with MiXCR into one record per CDR3 protein. The table shows roughly 100,000 distinct CDR3 sequences, with 8% to 10% occurring only once. This material consisted of whole blood, taken in connection with sensitization to the hapten diphenylcyclopropenone (DPC). This receptor was obtained from a woman between 40 and 55 years old with alopecia areata. Some clones in this sample may be carry-over from other donors' samples. V and J are TRBV25-1 and TRBJ2-7, with no clear D. DNA for the CDR3: TGTGCCAGCAGTGAATCTGGAACCTATTACGAGCAGTACTTC. Translating gives CASSESGTYYEQYF.